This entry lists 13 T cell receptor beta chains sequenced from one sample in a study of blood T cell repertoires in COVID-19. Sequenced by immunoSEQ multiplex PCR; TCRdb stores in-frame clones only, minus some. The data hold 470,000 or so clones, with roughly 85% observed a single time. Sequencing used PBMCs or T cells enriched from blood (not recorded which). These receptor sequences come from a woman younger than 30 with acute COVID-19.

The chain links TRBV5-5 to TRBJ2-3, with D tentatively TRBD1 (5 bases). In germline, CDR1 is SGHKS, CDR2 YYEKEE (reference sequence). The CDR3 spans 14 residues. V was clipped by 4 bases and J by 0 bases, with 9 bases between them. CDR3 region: CASSMTESTDTQYF. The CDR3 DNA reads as TGTGCCAGCAGCATGACAGAAAGCACAGATACGCAGTATTTT.

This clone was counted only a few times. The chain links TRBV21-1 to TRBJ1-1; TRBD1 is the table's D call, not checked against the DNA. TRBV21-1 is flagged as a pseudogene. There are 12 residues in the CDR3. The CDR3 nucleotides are TGTGCCAGCAGCTTCAGGGCCGCTGAAGCTTTCTTT. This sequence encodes CASSFRAAEAFF.

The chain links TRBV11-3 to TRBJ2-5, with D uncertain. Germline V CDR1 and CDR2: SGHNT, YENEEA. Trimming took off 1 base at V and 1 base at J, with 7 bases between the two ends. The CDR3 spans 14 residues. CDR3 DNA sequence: TGTGCCAGCAGCTTAGGATACAGCCAAGAGACCCAGTACTTC. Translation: CASSLGYSQETQYF.

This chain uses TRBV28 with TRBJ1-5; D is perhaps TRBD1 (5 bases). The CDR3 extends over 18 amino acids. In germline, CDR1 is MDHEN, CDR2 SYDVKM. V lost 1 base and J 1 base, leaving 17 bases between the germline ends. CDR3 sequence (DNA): TGTGCCAGCAGTTTATTCGGGCAGGGAAGGATAAGCAATCAGCCCCAGCATTTT. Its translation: CASSLFGQGRISNQPQHF.

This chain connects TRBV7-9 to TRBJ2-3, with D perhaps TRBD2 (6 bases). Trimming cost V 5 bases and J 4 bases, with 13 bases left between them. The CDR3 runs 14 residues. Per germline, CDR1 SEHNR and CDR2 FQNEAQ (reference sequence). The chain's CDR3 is CASSLGTSPDTQYF. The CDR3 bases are TGTGCCAGCAGCCTTGGGACTTCACCAGATACGCAGTATTTT.

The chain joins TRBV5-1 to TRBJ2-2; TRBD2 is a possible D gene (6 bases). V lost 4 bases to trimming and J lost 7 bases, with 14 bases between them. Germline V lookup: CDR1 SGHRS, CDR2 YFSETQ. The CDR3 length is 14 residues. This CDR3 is CASSPGTAHGELFF. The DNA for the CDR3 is TGCGCCAGCAGCCCGGGGACTGCCCACGGGGAGCTGTTTTTT.

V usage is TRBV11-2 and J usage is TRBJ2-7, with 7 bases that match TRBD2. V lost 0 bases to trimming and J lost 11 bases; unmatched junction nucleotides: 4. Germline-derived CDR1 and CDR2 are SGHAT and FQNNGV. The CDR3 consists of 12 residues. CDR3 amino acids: CASSLDQSGEYF. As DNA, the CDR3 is TGTGCCAGCAGCTTAGATCAGAGCGGGGAGTACTTC.

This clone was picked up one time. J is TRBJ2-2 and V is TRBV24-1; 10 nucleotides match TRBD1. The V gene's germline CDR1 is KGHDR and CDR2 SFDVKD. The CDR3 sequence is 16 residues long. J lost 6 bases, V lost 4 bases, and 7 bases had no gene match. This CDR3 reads CATSERQGAYSGELFF. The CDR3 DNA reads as TGTGCCACCAGTGAAAGACAGGGGGCTTATTCCGGGGAGCTGTTTTTT.

The CDR3 DNA follows: TGTGCCAGCTCCCGAGGAGGGAATCAGCCCCAGCATTTT. This translates into CASSRGGNQPQHF. V usage is TRBV27 and J usage is TRBJ1-5; D is unclear. There are 13 residues in the CDR3. V was shortened by 8 bases and J by 4 bases, with 12 bases between the two germline ends. CDR1 and CDR2 from the germline V gene are MNHEY and SMNVEV (reference sequence).

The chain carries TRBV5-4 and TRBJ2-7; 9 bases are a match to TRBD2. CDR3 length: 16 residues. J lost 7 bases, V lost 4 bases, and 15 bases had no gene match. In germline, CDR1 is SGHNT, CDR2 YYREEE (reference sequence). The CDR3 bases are TGTGCCAGCAGCCCTGGCACGAGCGGGAGGCCCAGAGAGCAGTACTTC. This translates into CASSPGTSGRPREQYF.

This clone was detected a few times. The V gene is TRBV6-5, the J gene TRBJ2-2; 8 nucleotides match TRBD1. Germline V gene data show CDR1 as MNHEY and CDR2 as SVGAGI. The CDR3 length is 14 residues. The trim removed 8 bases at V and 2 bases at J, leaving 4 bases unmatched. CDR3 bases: TGTGCCAGCGGGGGACAGGTTAACACCGGGGAGCTGTTTTTT. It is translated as CASGGQVNTGELFF.

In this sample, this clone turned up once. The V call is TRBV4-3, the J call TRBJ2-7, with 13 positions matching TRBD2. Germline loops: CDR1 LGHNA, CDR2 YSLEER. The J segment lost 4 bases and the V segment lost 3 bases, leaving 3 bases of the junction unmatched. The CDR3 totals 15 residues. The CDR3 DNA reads TGCGCCAGCAGCCACCAGACTAGCGGGAGGTACGAGCAGTACTTC. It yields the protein CASSHQTSGRYEQYF.

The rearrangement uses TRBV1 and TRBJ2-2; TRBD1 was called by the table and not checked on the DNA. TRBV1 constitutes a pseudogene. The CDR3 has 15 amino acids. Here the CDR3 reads CTSSQEGANTGELFF. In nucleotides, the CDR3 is TGCACCAGCAGCCAAGAGGGCGCGAACACCGGGGAGCTGTTTTTT.